Only one count was recorded for the clone carrying this TCR beta chain. Its specificity is unknown. Germline loops: CDR1 DFQATT, CDR2 SNEGSKA (reference sequence). V was clipped by 6 bases and J by 8 bases, with 11 bases between them. The CDR3 is made up of 11 amino acids. This table comes from immunoSEQ multiplex PCR, and its TCRdb copy is limited to in-frame clones, with some not included. The sample holds 40,000 or so clones, 88% seen once. Blood sampling took place at baseline, cycle 4 day 1, and cycle 7 day 1. This sample is drawn from a study of OX40 agonist ivuxolimab in advanced cancers. Overall study context: Patient treatment consisted of intravenous ivuxolimab administration every 2 weeks at 0.01 to 10 mg/kg.

General study results and limits: More expanded clones were found, on average, in CD8+ than in CD4+ T cells. At 0.1 to 3.0 mg/kg, clonal expansion of CD4+ and CD8+ blood T cells had occurred by week 6.

The source is an adult with an advanced solid tumor such as melanoma, head and neck, liver or kidney cancer. Here the sequenced sample was CD4+ or CD8+ T cells sorted from blood, taken in a trial of the OX40 agonist ivuxolimab. The rearrangement joins TRBV20-1 to TRBJ2-1; D remains ambiguous. For the CDR3, the DNA is TGCAGTGCCGGGCTCAGTCATGAGCAGTTCTTC. It specifies CSAGLSHEQFF.